The clone carrying this T cell receptor (beta chain) was seen a few times. What it binds is not known. One junction end disagrees with the germline gene, perhaps due to a read error. The source of the sample is a study of T cells in Graves' hyperthyroidism and ophthalmopathy. Findings and limits, study-wide: Most clonotypes that expanded in the thyroid above 0.001 also showed up in blood.

Amplification targeted TCR beta CDR3 regions from RNA transcripts. TCR CDR3 underwent first-round RT-PCR with the HTBI primer set. Using its own MiXCR run on the multiplex PCR reads, TCRdb lists one record per CDR3 protein. The data contain about 340,000 distinct CDR3 sequences, 20% to 25% of them singletons. The CDR3 totals 14 residues. The germline gives CDR1 DFQATT, CDR2 SNEGSKA (reference sequence). This TCR was recovered from a woman aged 45-65 years with Graves' hyperthyroidism. Sequenced material: blood. The genes are TRBV20-1 and TRBJ2-1; perhaps TRBD2 as D (5 bases). The CDR3 sequence: CRATIRAVAGEQFF. The CDR3 DNA follows: TGCAGAGCTACGATTCGGGCAGTGGCGGGTGAGCAGTTCTTC.